This TCR beta chain appears in the sequencing data of a study of blood T cell repertoires in COVID-19. Losses at the gene ends were 8 bases for V and 3 bases for J; bases not matched to a gene: 5. The V gene's germline CDR1 is LNHDA and CDR2 SQIVND (reference sequence). CDR3 length equals 13 residues. The repertoire was sequenced with immunoSEQ multiplex PCR; TCRdb's copy has only in-frame clones and lacks some. The repertoire holds 150,000 to 200,000 clones, with around four fifths as singletons. Sequenced input: peripheral blood. This clonotype originated in a woman aged 65 to 85 with COVID-19, enrolled during active disease. This rearrangement joins TRBV19 to TRBJ1-1, with 8 positions matching TRBD1. The DNA for the CDR3 is TGTGCCAGTCGGGACAGGACCTACACTGAAGCTTTCTTT. This translates into CASRDRTYTEAFF.